This paragraph covers one T cell receptor beta chain sequence. The data derive from a study of cytomegalovirus exposure and HLA in healthy donors. PCR used 60 Vbeta primers and 13 Jbeta primers. Repertoires were generated with immunoSEQ multiplex PCR, while TCRdb's copy carries only in-frame clones and drops some. The sample yields more than 95,000 clones, 76% seen once. Per germline, CDR1 SGHTA and CDR2 FQGTGA. Unmatched junction bases numbered 6, after V lost 4 bases and J lost 6 bases. The CDR3 runs 13 residues. The sequencing input was PBMCs. This clonotype was sampled from a woman under 30 in good health and CMV-seropositive. The rearrangement uses TRBV7-3 and TRBJ2-7; 7 positions agree with TRBD2. Here the CDR3 DNA reads TGTGCCAGCAGCTCATCAGGACTAGGCGAGCAGTACTTC. Amino acid sequence: CASSSSGLGEQYF.